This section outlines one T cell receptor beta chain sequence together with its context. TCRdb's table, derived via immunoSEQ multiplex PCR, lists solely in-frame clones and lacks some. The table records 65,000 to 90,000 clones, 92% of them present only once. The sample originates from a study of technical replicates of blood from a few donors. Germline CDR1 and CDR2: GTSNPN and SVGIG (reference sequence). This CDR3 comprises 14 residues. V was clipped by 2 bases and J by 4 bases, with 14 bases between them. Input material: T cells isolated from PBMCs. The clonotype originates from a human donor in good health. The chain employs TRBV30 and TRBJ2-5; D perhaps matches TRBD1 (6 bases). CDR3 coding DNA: TGTGCCTGGAGTCCTATCGGACAGATAGAGACCCAGTACTTC. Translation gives CAWSPIGQIETQYF.